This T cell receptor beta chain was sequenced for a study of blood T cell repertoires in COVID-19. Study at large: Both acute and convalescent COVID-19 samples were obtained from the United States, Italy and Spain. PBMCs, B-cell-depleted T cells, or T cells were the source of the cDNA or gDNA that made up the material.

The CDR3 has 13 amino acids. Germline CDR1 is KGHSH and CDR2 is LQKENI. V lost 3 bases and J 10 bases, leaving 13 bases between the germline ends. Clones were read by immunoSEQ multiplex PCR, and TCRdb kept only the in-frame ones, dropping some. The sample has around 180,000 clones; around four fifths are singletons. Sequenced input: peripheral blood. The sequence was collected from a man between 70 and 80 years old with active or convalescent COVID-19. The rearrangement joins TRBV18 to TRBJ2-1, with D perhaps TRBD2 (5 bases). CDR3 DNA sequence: TGTGCCAGCTCACCCACCTGGAGGCAGGAGCAGTTCTTC. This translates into CASSPTWRQEQFF.